The 28 T cell receptor beta chains below were found in one sample sequenced in a study of PD-1 blockade in classical Hodgkin lymphoma. Regarding time point: cycle 4 day 1 (C4D1), after five to seven weeks of nivolumab. Each patient experienced a relapse that followed autologous stem cell transplantation, and brentuximab vedotin exposure varied. Clones were read by immunoSEQ multiplex PCR, and TCRdb kept only the in-frame ones, dropping some. The sample has under 40,000 clones; about four fifths are singletons. Sequencing was performed on peripheral blood mononuclear cells (PBMCs), taken before the fourth cycle of nivolumab. The receptors were sampled from a human donor with classical Hodgkin lymphoma.

The V call is TRBV7-2, the J call TRBJ1-5; D ambiguous. CDR3 length: 13 residues. Germline V gene data show CDR1 as SGHTA and CDR2 as FQGNSA. V was cut by 3 bases and J by 5 bases, with 8 bases left in between. CDR3 residues: CASSLSLDQPQHF. CDR3 DNA: TGTGCCAGCAGCTTGAGTCTTGATCAGCCCCAGCATTTT.

The chain carries TRBV29-1 and TRBJ2-2; 10 bases align to TRBD2. The germline V gene encodes CDR1 SQVTM and CDR2 ANQGSEA. The CDR3 is 15 residues long. Trimming cost V 7 bases and J 4 bases; bases outside gene matches: 9. The CDR3 DNA reads TGCAGCGCCGCAGGGCTAGCGGGAGCCACCGGGGAGCTGTTTTTT. This gives the protein CSAAGLAGATGELFF.

The V call is TRBV6-1, the J call TRBJ2-1; 8 bases fit TRBD1. The CDR3 loop spans 15 amino acids. The germline V gene encodes CDR1 MNHNS and CDR2 SASEGT. After removal of 5 bases from V and 5 bases from J, the junction contained 8 bases not matched to a gene. The CDR3 sequence is CASSHQDREHNEQFF. In DNA, the CDR3 is TGTGCCAGCAGTCACCAGGACAGGGAACACAATGAGCAGTTCTTC.

This clone showed up just a few times. The chain couples TRBV6-5 to TRBJ1-1; possibly TRBD1 for D (5 bases). CDR3 length: 12 residues. The germline V gene has CDR1 MNHEY and CDR2 SVGAGI. V lost 5 bases and J 8 bases, leaving 12 bases between the germline ends. The CDR3 sequence is CASSRHRQEAFF. CDR3 sequence (DNA): TGTGCCAGCAGTCGCCACCGACAGGAAGCTTTCTTT.

The chain uses TRBV5-6 and TRBJ1-4; D uncertain. Trimming shortened V by 4 bases and J by 0 bases, and 7 bases separated the two germline ends. Germline CDR1 and CDR2: SGHDT and YYEEEE. The CDR3 covers 14 residues. CDR3 sequence reads: CASSLDPTNEKLFF. CDR3 in DNA: TGTGCCAGCAGCCTAGACCCAACTAATGAAAAACTGTTTTTT.

The V and J genes are TRBV7-2 and TRBJ2-1; D is ambiguous. The CDR3 has 14 amino acids. Germline V gene lookup returns CDR1 SGHTA and CDR2 FQGNSA. Trimming cost V 5 bases and J 7 bases, with 15 bases left between them. The CDR3 protein is CASSLVFDPNEQFF. The CDR3 region has the DNA TGTGCCAGCAGCCTCGTGTTTGATCCAAATGAGCAGTTCTTC.

The chain couples TRBV18 to TRBJ1-2; the D is unclear. V was shortened by 3 bases and J by 3 bases, with 8 bases between the two germline ends. The germline CDR1 and CDR2 sequences are KGHSH and LQKENI. This CDR3 has 13 residues. The CDR3 loop reads CASSPQPDYGYTF. The DNA of the CDR3 is TGTGCCAGCTCACCGCAGCCAGACTATGGCTACACCTTC.

J is TRBJ1-1 and V is TRBV2; 8 bases agree with TRBD1. The V gene end was trimmed by 6 bases and the J gene end by 1 base; junction bases not matched to a gene: 7. The CDR3 has 15 amino acids. CDR1 and CDR2 (germline): SNHLY, FYNNEI. DNA of the CDR3: TGTGCCAGCAGCGTATTTGGACAGGGGAACACTGAAGCTTTCTTT. It specifies CASSVFGQGNTEAFF.

The chain couples TRBV19 to TRBJ1-5; D remains ambiguous. The ends were cut back, 8 bases at V and 3 bases at J, with 17 bases in the middle. The CDR3 loop spans 15 amino acids. CDR1 and CDR2 (germline): LNHDA, SQIVND (reference sequence). CDR3 sequence: CASSAGRRLNQPQHF. The CDR3 DNA is TGTGCCAGTTCGGCGGGGAGGCGTCTCAATCAGCCCCAGCATTTT.

The J gene is TRBJ1-1, the V gene TRBV4-1; weak D call: TRBD1 (6 bases). This CDR3 is built from 13 residues. The V gene lost 3 bases and the J gene lost 7 bases, with 12 bases spanning the gap. Germline V gene lookup returns CDR1 MGHRA and CDR2 YSYEKL. The chain's CDR3 is CASSQRGGDEAFF. CDR3 DNA: TGCGCCAGCAGCCAGAGGGGGGGGGATGAAGCTTTCTTT.

This chain connects TRBV20-1 to TRBJ1-2; weak D call: TRBD1 (5 bases). There are 11 residues in the CDR3. V lost 6 bases and J 8 bases, leaving 13 bases between the germline ends. The germline V gene has CDR1 DFQATT and CDR2 SNEGSKA (reference sequence). For the CDR3, the DNA is TGCAGTGCCATGGACAACCCGGGCTACACCTTC. This encodes CSAMDNPGYTF.

The rearrangement links TRBV19 to TRBJ2-2, with a possible D match to TRBD1 (5 bases). This CDR3 comprises 13 residues. V dropped 7 bases and J dropped 8 bases, with 14 bases sitting between them. Germline CDR1 and CDR2: LNHDA and SQIVND (reference sequence). For the CDR3, the DNA is TGTGCCAGTATTAGGGGTCTTCCGGGGGAGCTGTTTTTT. It yields the protein CASIRGLPGELFF.

This clone came up a few times. The V and J genes are TRBV9 and TRBJ2-2; the D is unclear. The CDR3 is made up of 12 amino acids. V was cut by 5 bases and J by 2 bases, with 4 bases left in between. Germline CDR1 and CDR2: SGDLS and YYNGEE. CDR3 bases: TGTGCCAGCAGGGACAACACCGGGGAGCTGTTTTTT. It yields the protein CASRDNTGELFF.

The chain carries TRBV28 and TRBJ2-7; tentatively, D is TRBD2 (6 bases). Trimming took off 5 bases at V and 4 bases at J, with 27 bases between the two ends. This CDR3 is built from 18 residues. Looked up from germline, CDR1 is MDHEN and CDR2 is SYDVKM. The CDR3 nucleotides read TGTGCCAGCAGTCCATCGGGACTCAGCTACGTACGTGGGTACGAGCAGTACTTC. Its translation is CASSPSGLSYVRGYEQYF.

V and J are TRBV27 and TRBJ2-3; D unresolved. The CDR3 extends over 13 amino acids. The germline gives CDR1 MNHEY, CDR2 SMNVEV (reference sequence). The V end lost 4 bases, the J end lost 6 bases, and 11 bases lay between the germline ends. The CDR3 DNA reads as TGTGCCAGCAGTTGGGCATTAAGGGATACGCAGTATTTT. Translating it yields CASSWALRDTQYF.

The chain couples TRBV5-6 to TRBJ2-4; maybe TRBD1 (6 bases). Germline CDR1 and CDR2: SGHDT and YYEEEE. There are 17 residues in the CDR3. The V end was cut by 2 bases, the J end by 0 bases, with 15 bases between. The CDR3 DNA is TGTGCCAGCAGCTTATATTACGGACAGTTAGCCAAAAACATTCAGTACTTC. Translated, it gives CASSLYYGQLAKNIQYF.

The chain has TRBV28 and TRBJ2-3, with 11 bases fitting TRBD2. Germline V CDR1 and CDR2: MDHEN, SYDVKM. V was pared by 5 bases and J by 5 bases, with 9 bases of the junction left unmatched. The CDR3 length is 16 residues. As DNA, the CDR3 is TGTGCCAGCAGTGTCTTTAGCGGGGGGGCTATAGATACGCAGTATTTT. It codes for CASSVFSGGAIDTQYF.

The V gene is TRBV7-2, the J gene TRBJ1-5; maybe TRBD1 (6 bases). In germline, CDR1 is SGHTA, CDR2 FQGNSA. Trimming cost V 0 bases and J 3 bases, with 9 bases left between them. The CDR3 sequence is 15 residues long. The CDR3 DNA sequence: TGTGCCAGCAGCTTAGCGGGGGCGATCAATCAGCCCCAGCATTTT. The encoded protein is CASSLAGAINQPQHF.

The chain employs TRBV6-5 and TRBJ1-2; D is possibly TRBD1 (5 bases). V was trimmed by 2 bases and J by 4 bases, leaving 14 bases between them. This CDR3 has 15 residues. Germline-derived CDR1 and CDR2 are MNHEY and SVGAGI. In DNA, the CDR3 is TGTGCCAGCAGTTACAGCGGGGGACTTAGCTATGGCTACACCTTC. This codes for CASSYSGGLSYGYTF.

The chain employs TRBV12-5 and TRBJ2-3; D uncertain. This CDR3 comprises 11 residues. Deletions cut 5 bases from V and 6 bases from J, with 6 bases between. Germline CDR1 reads LGHNT; CDR2 reads FRNRAP. CDR3: CASGTGDTQYF. The CDR3 DNA is TGTGCTAGTGGTACCGGGGATACGCAGTATTTT.

The chain employs TRBV28 and TRBJ1-1, with a weak D call TRBD1 (5 bases). The CDR3 extends over 14 amino acids. V gave up 4 bases and J gave up 13 bases, with 22 bases separating them. The germline V gene has CDR1 MDHEN and CDR2 SYDVKM. This CDR3 reads CASSSNLVRDRNFF. The CDR3 DNA follows: TGTGCCAGCAGTTCCAATCTAGTCCGGGACCGCAATTTCTTT.

The chain carries TRBV18 and TRBJ2-7; a possible D gene is TRBD1 (6 bases). The CDR3 is 14 amino acids. V lost 3 bases to trimming and J lost 3 bases, with 12 bases between them. Looked up from germline, CDR1 is KGHSH and CDR2 is LQKENI. The CDR3 region has the DNA TGTGCCAGCTCACCCCGAGGACAGTACTACGAGCAGTACTTC. Residues: CASSPRGQYYEQYF.

The rearrangement uses TRBV9 and TRBJ1-2; D call uncertain. The CDR3 loop spans 12 amino acids. Germline V lookup: CDR1 SGDLS, CDR2 YYNGEE. V was shortened by 0 bases and J by 7 bases, with 7 bases between the two germline ends. CDR3 nucleotides: TGTGCCAGCAGCGTAGAGGGCCGTGGCTACACCTTC. Its protein is CASSVEGRGYTF. Using reference TRBV9 and TRBJ1-2 for the parts outside the CDR3, the full variable domain is DSGVTQTPKHLITATGQRVTLRCSPRSGDLSVYWYQQSLDQGLQFLIQYYNGEERAKGNILERFSAQQFPDLHSELNLSSLELGDSALYFCASSVEGRGYTFGSGTRLTVV.

The rearrangement links TRBV19 to TRBJ2-2, with 7 bases lining up with TRBD1. V lost 5 bases and J lost 5; bases outside the gene matches: 11. The germline V gene has CDR1 LNHDA and CDR2 SQIVND (reference sequence). This CDR3 contains 16 residues. The DNA of the CDR3 is TGTGCCAGTAGTTACGGTGTCAGGGGGACAACCGGGGAGCTGTTTTTT. Amino acid sequence: CASSYGVRGTTGELFF.

The rearrangement uses TRBV6-6 and TRBJ1-4; perhaps TRBD1 as D (6 bases). Germline lookup yields CDR1 MNHNY and CDR2 SVGAGI (reference sequence). The germline V and J ends were trimmed by 6 bases and 5 bases, with 13 bases remaining between them. The CDR3 covers 14 residues. The chain's CDR3 is CASSPRGKNEKLFF. The DNA for the CDR3 is TGTGCCAGCAGCCCCAGGGGAAAAAATGAAAAACTGTTTTTT.

The chain couples TRBV7-6 to TRBJ1-5; 10 bases match TRBD1. CDR1 SGHVS and CDR2 FNYEAQ come from the germline V gene. The CDR3 runs 15 residues. V lost 5 bases and J lost 5; bases outside the gene matches: 6. The CDR3 protein is CASSPGTGDYQPQHF. CDR3 nucleotide sequence: TGTGCCAGCAGCCCCGGGACAGGGGATTATCAGCCCCAGCATTTT. Combining the CDR3 with reference TRBV7-6 and TRBJ1-5 gives the whole variable domain GAGVSQSPRYKVTKRGQDVALRCDPISGHVSLYWYRQALGQGPEFLTYFNYEAQQDKSGLPNDRFSAERPEGSISTLTIQRTEQRDSAMYRCASSPGTGDYQPQHFGDGTRLSIL.

The V call is TRBV18, the J call TRBJ2-3; 9 positions agree with TRBD2. The V and J ends lost 0 bases and 4 bases, in that order; junction bases with no gene match: 5. The germline CDR1 and CDR2 sequences are KGHSH and LQKENI. The CDR3 spans 16 residues. The CDR3 region has the DNA TGTGCCAGCTCACCACCCCTGCGGGGGGGATCAGATACGCAGTATTTT. Its translation: CASSPPLRGGSDTQYF.

The genes are TRBV19 and TRBJ2-6, with no clear D. Germline V gene data show CDR1 as LNHDA and CDR2 as SQIVND (reference sequence). V was trimmed by 4 bases and J by 0 bases, leaving 13 bases between them. The CDR3 is 17 amino acids. In nucleotides, the CDR3 is TGTGCCAGTAGTAGATCCGTAACCTCCTCTGGGGCCAACGTCCTGACTTTC. Translation: CASSRSVTSSGANVLTF.